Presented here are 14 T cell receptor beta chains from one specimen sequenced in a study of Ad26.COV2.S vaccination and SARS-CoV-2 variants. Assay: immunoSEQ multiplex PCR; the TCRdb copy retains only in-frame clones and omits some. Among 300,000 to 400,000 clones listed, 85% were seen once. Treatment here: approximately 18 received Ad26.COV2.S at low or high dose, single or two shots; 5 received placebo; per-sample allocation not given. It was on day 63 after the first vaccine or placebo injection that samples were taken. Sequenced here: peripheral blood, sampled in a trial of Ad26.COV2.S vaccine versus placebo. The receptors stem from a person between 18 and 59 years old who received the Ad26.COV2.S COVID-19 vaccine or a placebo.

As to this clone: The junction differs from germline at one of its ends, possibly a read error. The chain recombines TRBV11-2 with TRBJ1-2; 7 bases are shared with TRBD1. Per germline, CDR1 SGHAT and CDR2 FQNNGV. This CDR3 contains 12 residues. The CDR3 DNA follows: TGTGCCAGCAGCTTAGACCGGGACAGAGACATCTTC. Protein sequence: CASSLDRDRDIF.

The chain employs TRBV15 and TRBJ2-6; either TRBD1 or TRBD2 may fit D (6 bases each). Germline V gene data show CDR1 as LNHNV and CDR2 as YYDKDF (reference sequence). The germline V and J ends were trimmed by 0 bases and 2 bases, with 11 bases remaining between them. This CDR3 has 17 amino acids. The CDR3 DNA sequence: TGTGCCACCAGCAGAGATAACGGGGGCGCTGGGGCCAACGTCCTGACTTTC. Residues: CATSRDNGGAGANVLTF.

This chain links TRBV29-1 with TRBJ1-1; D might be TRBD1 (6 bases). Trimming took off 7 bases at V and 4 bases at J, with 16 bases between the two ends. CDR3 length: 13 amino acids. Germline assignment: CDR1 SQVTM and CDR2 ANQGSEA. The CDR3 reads CSAAPGGPTEAFF. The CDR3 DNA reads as TGCAGCGCCGCCCCTGGGGGCCCCACTGAAGCTTTCTTT.

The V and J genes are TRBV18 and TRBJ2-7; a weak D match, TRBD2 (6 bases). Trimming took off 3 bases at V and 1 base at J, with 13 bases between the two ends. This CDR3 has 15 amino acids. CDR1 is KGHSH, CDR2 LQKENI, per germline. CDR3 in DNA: TGTGCCAGCTCACCCTCCGCCGGGGGTTCCTACGAGCAGTACTTC. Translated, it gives CASSPSAGGSYEQYF.

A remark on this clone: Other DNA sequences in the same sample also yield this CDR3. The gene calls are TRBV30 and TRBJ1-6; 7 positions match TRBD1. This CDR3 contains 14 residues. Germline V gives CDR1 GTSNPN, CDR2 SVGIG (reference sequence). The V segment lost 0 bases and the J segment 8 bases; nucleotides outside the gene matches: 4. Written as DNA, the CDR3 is TGTGCCTGGAGTGTTCGGCAGGGGGATTCACCCCTCCACTTT. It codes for CAWSVRQGDSPLHF.

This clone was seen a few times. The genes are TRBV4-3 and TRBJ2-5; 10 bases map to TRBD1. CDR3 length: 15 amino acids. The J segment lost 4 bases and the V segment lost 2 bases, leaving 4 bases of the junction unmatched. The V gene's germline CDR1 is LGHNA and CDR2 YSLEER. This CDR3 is CASSQQRTGGETQYF. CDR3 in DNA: TGCGCCAGCAGCCAACAAAGGACAGGGGGAGAGACCCAGTACTTC.

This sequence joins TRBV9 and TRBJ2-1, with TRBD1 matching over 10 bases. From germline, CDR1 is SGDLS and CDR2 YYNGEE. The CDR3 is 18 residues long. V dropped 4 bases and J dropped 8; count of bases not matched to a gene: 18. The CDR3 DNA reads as TGTGCCAGCAGCTTGAGGCTCGGTGGACAGGGGGTCTCTTATGAGCAGTTCTTC. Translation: CASSLRLGGQGVSYEQFF.

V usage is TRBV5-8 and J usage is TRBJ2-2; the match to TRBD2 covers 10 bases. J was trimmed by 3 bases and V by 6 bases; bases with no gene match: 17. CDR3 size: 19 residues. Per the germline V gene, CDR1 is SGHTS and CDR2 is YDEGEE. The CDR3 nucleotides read TGTGCCAGCACCCAACGCGGGGTAGCGGGGGGATTATACACCGGGGAGCTGTTTTTT. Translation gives CASTQRGVAGGLYTGELFF.

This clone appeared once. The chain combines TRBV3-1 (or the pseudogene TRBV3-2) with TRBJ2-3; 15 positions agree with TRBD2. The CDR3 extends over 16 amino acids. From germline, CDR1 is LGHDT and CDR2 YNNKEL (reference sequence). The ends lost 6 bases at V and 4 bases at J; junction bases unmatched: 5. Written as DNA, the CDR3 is TGTGCCAGCAGTCGAGGACTAGCGGGAGGGTCAGATACGCAGTATTTT. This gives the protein CASSRGLAGGSDTQYF.

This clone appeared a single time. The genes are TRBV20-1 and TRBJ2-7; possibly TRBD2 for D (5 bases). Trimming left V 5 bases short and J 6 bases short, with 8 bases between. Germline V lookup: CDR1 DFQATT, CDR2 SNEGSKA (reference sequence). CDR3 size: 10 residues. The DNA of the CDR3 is TGCAGTGCTGTCGGGGTCGAGCAGTACTTC. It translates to CSAVGVEQYF.

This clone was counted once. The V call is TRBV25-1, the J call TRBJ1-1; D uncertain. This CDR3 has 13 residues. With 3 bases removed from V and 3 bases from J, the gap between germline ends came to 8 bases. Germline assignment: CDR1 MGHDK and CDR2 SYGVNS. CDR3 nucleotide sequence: TGTGCCAGCAGTGACCAGGCGCACACTGAAGCTTTCTTT. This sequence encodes CASSDQAHTEAFF.

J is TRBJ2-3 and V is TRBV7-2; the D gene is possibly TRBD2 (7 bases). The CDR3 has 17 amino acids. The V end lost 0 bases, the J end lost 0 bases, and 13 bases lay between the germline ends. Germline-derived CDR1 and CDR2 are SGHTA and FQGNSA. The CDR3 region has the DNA TGTGCCAGCAGCTTAGCCGGGGGGCCACTTAGCACAGATACGCAGTATTTT. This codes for CASSLAGGPLSTDTQYF.

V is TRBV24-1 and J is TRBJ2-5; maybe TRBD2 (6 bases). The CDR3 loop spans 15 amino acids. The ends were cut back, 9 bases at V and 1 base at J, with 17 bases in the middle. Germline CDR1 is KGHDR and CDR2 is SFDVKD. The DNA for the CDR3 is TGTGCCACCGGGGGAGGAGGGGCACTCCAAGAGACCCAGTACTTC. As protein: CATGGGGALQETQYF.

For the CDR3, the DNA is TGCGCCAGCAGCGTAGACTTGAATTCACCCCTCCACTTT. Protein: CASSVDLNSPLHF. The rearrangement uses TRBV5-1 and TRBJ1-6; no clear D gene. Germline loops: CDR1 SGHRS, CDR2 YFSETQ. The CDR3 is made up of 13 amino acids. The V end lost 4 bases, the J end lost 7 bases, and 9 bases lay between the germline ends.